This TCR beta chain was sequenced in a study of OX40 agonist ivuxolimab in advanced cancers. Whole-study context: Given to patients was ivuxolimab, an agonistic anti-OX40 (CD134) antibody. Patients were dosed intravenously with ivuxolimab at 0.01 to 10 mg/kg every 2 weeks. Three patients, one with hepatocellular carcinoma and two with cutaneous melanoma, achieved partial responses.

A few counts support this clone. V was pared by 7 bases and J by 4 bases, with 17 bases between. Germline-derived CDR1 and CDR2 are SEHNR and FQNEAQ (reference sequence). The CDR3 length is 15 residues. Using immunoSEQ multiplex PCR, the repertoire was profiled, and TCRdb retains in-frame clones only, with some absent. Of 60,000 to 90,000 clones listed, approximately 90% are singletons. This sequence joins TRBV7-9 and TRBJ1-5; D unresolved. The sequence came from an adult with an advanced solid tumor such as melanoma, head and neck, liver or kidney cancer. Sample: CD4+ or CD8+ T cells sorted from blood, taken in a trial of the OX40 agonist ivuxolimab. The CDR3 DNA is TGTGCCAGCACCCCCTCTTCTGCAGATAATCAGCCCCAGCATTTT. Its translation: CASTPSSADNQPQHF.